Listed here are 22 T cell receptor beta chains from one sample, sequenced in a study of T cell repertoires in cytomegalovirus infection (dated by TCRdb to about 2019). These receptors' antigens are unknown. For sequencing, an Illumina HiSeq 1500 was employed. In TCRdb, the public reads were trimmed at Q25 with fastp and aligned with MiXCR, with productive beta chains retained. Merged by CDR3 protein, the rows form single entries marked with the most common genes and DNA. For this sample there are roughly 800,000 distinct CDR3 sequences; about 29% appear just once. 10% to 15% of the sample is taken by the ten largest. The treatment or condition label, as the study defines it: in vitro stimulation with specific CMV peptide epitopes to enrich CMV-specific T cells. Sequenced here: cultured CD8+ T cells from PBMCs, sampled from culture after CMV antigen stimulation. All receptors derive from a human donor in good health (CMV status not recorded). Some clones in this sample may be carry-over from other donors' samples.

V is TRBV9 and J is TRBJ1-1; D perhaps matches TRBD1 (6 bases). Germline V lookup: CDR1 SGDLS, CDR2 YYNGEE. V was clipped by 3 bases and J by 11 bases, with 20 bases between them. The CDR3 consists of 14 residues. CDR3 sequence reads: CASSAIRGASYAFF. The CDR3 DNA is TGTGCCAGCAGCGCCATTAGGGGGGCGTCTTACGCTTTCTTT.

V and J are TRBV28 and TRBJ2-1; no firm D call. This CDR3 has 14 residues. Between the trimmed V and J ends, which lost 2 bases and 7 bases, there was a span of 12 bases. CDR1 and CDR2 (germline): MDHEN, SYDVKM. CDR3 nucleotide sequence: TGTGCCAGCAGTTTAGCCGGTTACCCTAATGAGCAGTTCTTC. Protein: CASSLAGYPNEQFF.

The gene calls are TRBV7-9 and TRBJ2-4, with D tentatively TRBD1 (5 bases). The V gene lost 4 bases and the J gene lost 6 bases, with 22 bases spanning the gap. In germline, CDR1 is SEHNR, CDR2 FQNEAQ (reference sequence). CDR3 length equals 17 residues. DNA for the CDR3: TGTGCCAGCAGCTCTAAAGAATTAACTGACAGCTTAAACATTCAGTACTTC. This codes for CASSSKELTDSLNIQYF.

This clonotype was seen repeatedly, ten times or more. The J gene is TRBJ2-7, the V gene TRBV6-1; TRBD2 might be the D (6 bases). CDR3 length equals 14 residues. Trimming left V 5 bases short and J 0 bases short, with 11 bases between. The germline V gene has CDR1 MNHNS and CDR2 SASEGT. The CDR3 loop reads CASSLAASSYEQYF. In nucleotides, the CDR3 is TGTGCCAGCAGTTTAGCGGCCTCCTCCTACGAGCAGTACTTC.

The CDR3 sequence is CASRMDRGRGANVLTF. In nucleotides, the CDR3 is TGCGCCAGCAGAATGGACAGGGGGCGTGGGGCCAACGTCCTGACTTTC. J is TRBJ2-6 and V is TRBV5-1, with TRBD1 matching over 11 bases. CDR1 is SGHRS and CDR2 is YFSETQ in the germline V gene. With 5 bases clipped from V and 3 bases from J, the junction kept 4 bases outside the gene matches. The CDR3 has 16 residues.

This clonotype was observed a handful of times. The V call is TRBV29-1, the J call TRBJ2-3; possibly TRBD1 or TRBD2 for D (6 bases each). V gave up 1 base and J gave up 0 bases, with 11 bases separating them. This CDR3 comprises 15 residues. Germline values: CDR1 SQVTM, CDR2 ANQGSEA. CDR3 nucleotide sequence: TGCAGCGTTGAAGGGGGGGCTAGTAGCACAGATACGCAGTATTTT. Translated: CSVEGGASSTDTQYF.

The chain employs TRBV2 and TRBJ1-5, with D hard to call. This CDR3 comprises 14 residues. CDR1 is SNHLY and CDR2 is FYNNEI in the germline V gene. V was pared by 4 bases and J by 7 bases, with 14 bases between. CDR3 DNA: TGTGCCAGCAGTGGACATGGTCAGAAGCAGCCCCAGCATTTT. Its translation: CASSGHGQKQPQHF.

The chain is built from TRBV19 and TRBJ2-7; D is possibly TRBD1 (6 bases). This CDR3 spans 15 amino acids. Germline V CDR1 and CDR2: LNHDA, SQIVND (reference sequence). V lost 4 bases, J lost 0 bases, and 13 bases lay in between. In DNA, the CDR3 is TGTGCCAGTAGTAAACAGGGCGGAAGCTCCTACGAGCAGTACGTC. It yields the protein CASSKQGGSSYEQYV.

The CDR3 nucleotides read TGTGCCAGCAGCGATTTAGCGGGGGCACAAGAGACCCAGTACTTC. As protein: CASSDLAGAQETQYF. This chain uses TRBV12-3 or TRBV12-4 with TRBJ2-5; 9 bases align to TRBD2. The CDR3 covers 15 residues. With 6 bases clipped from V and 2 bases from J, the junction kept 7 bases outside the gene matches.

This clonotype has just a few counts. The V gene is TRBV19, the J gene TRBJ2-7; a weak D match, TRBD2 (6 bases). Trimming removed 5 bases at V and 6 bases at J, with 20 bases between. The germline CDR1 and CDR2 sequences are LNHDA and SQIVND (reference sequence). The CDR3 covers 15 residues. The CDR3 DNA follows: TGTGCCAGTAGTCCCGGGGGACCTTCGAGTTTCGAGCAGTACTTC. This encodes CASSPGGPSSFEQYF.

This clonotype was observed a few times. J is TRBJ1-5 and V is TRBV12-3 or TRBV12-4; D call uncertain. This CDR3 is 13 amino acids long. Trimming removed 6 bases at V and 4 bases at J, with 10 bases between. The CDR3 region has the DNA TGTGCCAGCAGCTGGACGCCAAATCAGCCCCAGCATTTT. Protein product: CASSWTPNQPQHF.

The rearrangement links TRBV7-6 to TRBJ2-2, with a possible D match to TRBD1 (5 bases). V was trimmed by 1 base and J by 5 bases, leaving 11 bases between them. The CDR3 runs 15 residues. Looked up from germline, CDR1 is SGHVS and CDR2 is FNYEAQ. CDR3 DNA: TGTGCCAGCAGCTTAGTTAAGGGGTGGACCGGGGAGCTGTTTTTT. Its protein product is CASSLVKGWTGELFF.

V gene TRBV6-6 combines with J gene TRBJ2-1; either TRBD1 or TRBD2 may fit D (6 bases each). The length of the CDR3 is 17 residues. V lost 1 base to trimming and J lost 5 bases, with 18 bases between them. Per the germline V gene, CDR1 is MNHNY and CDR2 is SVGAGI (reference sequence). The CDR3 DNA is TGTGCCAGCAGTTACTTAGACAGGTCGGGGGCCAACAATGAGCAGTTCTTC. This encodes CASSYLDRSGANNEQFF.

This clonotype turned up a few times. The chain employs TRBV27 and TRBJ1-1; 10 nucleotides agree with TRBD1. The CDR3 length is 15 residues. Trimming cost V 5 bases and J 7 bases; bases outside gene matches: 10. Per the germline V gene, CDR1 is MNHEY and CDR2 is SMNVEV (reference sequence). The chain's CDR3 is CASSLSGTGEVEAFF. The CDR3 region has the DNA TGTGCCAGCAGTCTTTCCGGGACAGGGGAAGTTGAAGCTTTCTTT.

The chain links TRBV7-9 to TRBJ2-3, with unresolved D. From germline, CDR1 is SEHNR and CDR2 FQNEAQ (reference sequence). The CDR3 sequence is 13 residues long. Trimming stripped 6 bases from V and 1 base from J, with 8 bases between. The chain's CDR3 is CASRGTRTDTQYF. The CDR3 nucleotides are TGTGCCAGCAGGGGCACACGCACAGATACGCAGTATTTT.

The chain recombines TRBV6-1 with TRBJ2-1; D remains ambiguous. Germline lookup yields CDR1 MNHNS and CDR2 SASEGT. V was clipped by 4 bases and J by 7 bases, with 11 bases between them. The CDR3 contains 13 residues. The CDR3 sequence: CASSVWAGNEQFF. CDR3 DNA sequence: TGTGCCAGCAGTGTTTGGGCCGGTAATGAGCAGTTCTTC.

This chain uses TRBV11-1 with TRBJ2-1; 8 bases are shared with TRBD1. CDR1 and CDR2 (germline): SGHAT, FQDESV (reference sequence). With 2 bases clipped from V and 8 bases from J, the junction kept 20 bases outside the gene matches. The CDR3 consists of 19 residues. The CDR3 protein is CASSLNSIWRTGRRYEQFF. For the CDR3, the DNA is TGTGCCAGCAGCTTAAATTCCATTTGGCGGACAGGGAGGCGGTATGAGCAGTTCTTC. Drawing the rest from reference TRBV11-1 and TRBJ2-1, the complete variable domain is EAEVAQSPRYKITEKSQAVAFWCDPISGHATLYWYRQILGQGPELLVQFQDESVVDDSQLPKDRFSAERLKGVDSTLKIQPAELGDSAMYLCASSLNSIWRTGRRYEQFFGPGTRLTVL.

This clonotype came up many times. The rearrangement joins TRBV7-3 to TRBJ2-2; D unclear. V lost 5 bases and J 5 bases, leaving 9 bases between the germline ends. In germline, CDR1 is SGHTA, CDR2 FQGTGA. The CDR3 covers 13 residues. CDR3 sequence reads: CASSPTDTGELFF. In DNA, the CDR3 is TGTGCCAGCAGCCCTACGGATACCGGGGAGCTGTTTTTT.

This clonotype showed up just a few times. This chain links TRBV12-3 or TRBV12-4 with TRBJ1-5, with D uncertain. With 1 base removed from V and 3 bases from J, the gap between germline ends came to 10 bases. The CDR3 totals 15 residues. CDR3 DNA: TGTGCCAGCAGTTTAGAGGGCCACACCAATCAGCCCCAGCATTTT. Protein product: CASSLEGHTNQPQHF.

This clonotype showed up just a few times. The V call is TRBV2, the J call TRBJ2-7; the match to TRBD1 covers 7 bases. The CDR3 consists of 18 residues. The germline V gene encodes CDR1 SNHLY and CDR2 FYNNEI. V trimming: 6 bases; J trimming: 6 bases; junction bases outside the gene matches: 23. The CDR3 region is CASSDRPKPDRPRGEQYV. The CDR3 DNA reads as TGTGCCAGCAGCGATCGACCTAAACCGGACAGGCCGAGGGGCGAGCAGTACGTC.

In this sample, this clonotype turned up a few times. V gene TRBV7-8 combines with J gene TRBJ1-1, with D perhaps TRBD1 (6 bases). With 3 bases removed from V and 0 bases from J, the gap between germline ends came to 29 bases. Germline loops: CDR1 SGHVS, CDR2 FQNEAQ. The CDR3 sequence is 21 residues long. The CDR3 DNA is TGTGCCAGCAGCTTCAGGGGAGGGGGTTGGACGGATCTACGTATGAACACTGAAGCTTTCTTT. As protein: CASSFRGGGWTDLRMNTEAFF. Looking up the rest from reference TRBV7-8 and TRBJ1-1 gives the full variable domain: GAGVSQSPRYKVAKRGQDVALRCDPISGHVSLFWYQQALGQGPEFLTYFQNEAQLDKSGLPSDRFFAERPEGSVSTLKIQRTQQEDSAVYLCASSFRGGGWTDLRMNTEAFFGQGTRLTVV.

The chain carries TRBV7-6 and TRBJ1-1; TRBD1 matches 9 bases. Per germline, CDR1 SGHVS and CDR2 FNYEAQ. The CDR3 is 16 residues long. The J segment lost 7 bases and the V segment lost 0 bases, leaving 9 bases of the junction unmatched. The CDR3 DNA is TGTGCCAGCAGCTTAGCCGATTTTGGGACAGGGCTTGAAGCTTTCTTT. It yields the protein CASSLADFGTGLEAFF.